Listed here are 4 T cell receptor beta chains from one sample, sequenced in a study of T cell changes during pregnancy in multiple sclerosis. Sequenced by immunoSEQ multiplex PCR; TCRdb stores in-frame clones only, minus some. The sample holds 50,000 or so clones, around 90% seen once. The sample consisted of CD4+ T cells from peripheral blood mononuclear cells, taken in the second trimester of pregnancy. The receptors originated from a female donor with multiple sclerosis, enrolled in a pregnancy study.

This chain joins TRBV7-6 and TRBJ2-3; 7 bases match TRBD2. J was trimmed by 5 bases and V by 5 bases; bases with no gene match: 7. This CDR3 region has 14 residues. Germline assignment: CDR1 SGHVS and CDR2 FNYEAQ. CDR3 amino acids: CASSPGTNKDTQYF. Here the CDR3 DNA reads TGTGCCAGCAGCCCCGGGACTAACAAAGATACGCAGTATTTT.

The chain uses TRBV4-1 and TRBJ2-1, with D maybe TRBD2 (6 bases). This CDR3 spans 11 amino acids. Germline lookup yields CDR1 MGHRA and CDR2 YSYEKL. Deletions cut 4 bases from V and 9 bases from J, with 7 bases between. CDR3 protein: CASSRRGEQFF. CDR3 in DNA: TGCGCCAGCAGCCGGCGGGGTGAGCAGTTCTTC.

The chain joins TRBV18 to TRBJ2-2, with TRBD1 as a possible D gene (6 bases). The CDR3 spans 14 residues. Germline V gives CDR1 KGHSH, CDR2 LQKENI. V lost 3 bases, J lost 6 bases, and 11 bases lay in between. CDR3 DNA sequence: TGTGCCAGCTCACCTGGACAGACACCCGGGGAGCTGTTTTTT. Its protein is CASSPGQTPGELFF.

The J gene is TRBJ2-6, the V gene TRBV6-1; tentatively, D is TRBD1 (6 bases). Trimming took off 4 bases at V and 1 base at J, with 11 bases between the two ends. Germline values: CDR1 MNHNS, CDR2 SASEGT. This CDR3 is built from 16 residues. CDR3 coding DNA: TGTGCCAGCAGTGGCCCACAGGGATCTGGGGCCAACGTCCTGACTTTC. Its protein product is CASSGPQGSGANVLTF.